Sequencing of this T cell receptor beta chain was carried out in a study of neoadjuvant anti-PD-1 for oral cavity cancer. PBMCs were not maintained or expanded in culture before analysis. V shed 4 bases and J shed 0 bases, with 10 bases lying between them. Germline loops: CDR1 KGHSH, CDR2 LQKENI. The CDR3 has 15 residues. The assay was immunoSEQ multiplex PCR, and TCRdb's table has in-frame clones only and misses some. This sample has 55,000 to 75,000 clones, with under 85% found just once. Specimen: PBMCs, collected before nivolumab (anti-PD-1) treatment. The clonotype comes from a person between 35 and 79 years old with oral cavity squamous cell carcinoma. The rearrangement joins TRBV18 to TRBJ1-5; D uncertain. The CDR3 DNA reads TGTGCCAGCTCACTGACTAGGAGTAGCAATCAGCCCCAGCATTTT. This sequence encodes CASSLTRSSNQPQHF.